One and the same sample provided the 22 T cell receptor beta chains below, sequenced in a study of response to subunit inactivated influenza vaccine. TCRdb reanalysed the RT-PCR reads using MiXCR and keeps one entry per CDR3 protein. There are approximately 530,000 distinct CDR3 sequences in the sample; approximately 7.2% occur only once, and approximately 14% lies in the top ten. Sequenced here: PBMCs from blood, sampled approximately 25 months after vaccination. These receptor sequences come from a man between 50 and 70 years old who received an inactivated influenza vaccine.

The chain couples TRBV2 to TRBJ2-7; possibly TRBD1 for D (5 bases). Germline V gene lookup returns CDR1 SNHLY and CDR2 FYNNEI. The length of the CDR3 is 16 residues. The V gene lost 3 bases and the J gene lost 1 base, with 16 bases spanning the gap. CDR3 sequence: CASSDIKTVISYEQYF. The CDR3 DNA reads TGTGCCAGCAGTGATATCAAGACAGTGATATCCTACGAGCAGTACTTC.

J is TRBJ2-3 and V is TRBV29-1; 14 positions match TRBD2. This CDR3 contains 16 residues. The junction had 7 bases not matched to a gene; V was cut back by 5 bases and J by 3 bases. Per germline, CDR1 SQVTM and CDR2 ANQGSEA. Written as DNA, the CDR3 is TGCAGCGTTTACGGGACTAGCGGGAGTTTAACAGATACGCAGTATTTT. Protein: CSVYGTSGSLTDTQYF.

J is TRBJ2-5 and V is TRBV20-1, with D possibly called TRBD1 or TRBD2 (5 bases each). Germline CDR1 and CDR2: DFQATT and SNEGSKA (reference sequence). The CDR3 totals 15 residues. Trimming left V 0 bases short and J 4 bases short, with 15 bases between. The CDR3 region has the DNA TGCAGTGCTAGAGATCGGGGCAGGGTACCAGAGACCCAGTACTTC. This encodes CSARDRGRVPETQYF.

The chain couples TRBV20-1 to TRBJ2-3; 10 bases align to TRBD2. The CDR3 sequence is 18 residues long. J was trimmed by 8 bases and V by 0 bases; bases with no gene match: 17. Per germline, CDR1 DFQATT and CDR2 SNEGSKA (reference sequence). DNA for the CDR3: TGCAGTGCTAGAGATCGGGGTCCCCTAGCGGGGGTTACGGGTACGCAGTATTTT. It specifies CSARDRGPLAGVTGTQYF.

The chain is built from TRBV10-3 and TRBJ2-7, with D tentatively TRBD2 (5 bases). The V end was cut by 6 bases, the J end by 0 bases, with 15 bases between. The germline V gene encodes CDR1 ENHRY and CDR2 SYGVKD. The CDR3 totals 15 residues. The CDR3 sequence: CAIREEALSSYEQYF. Written as DNA, the CDR3 is TGTGCCATCAGGGAGGAGGCCCTAAGCTCCTACGAGCAGTACTTC.

J is TRBJ2-1 and V is TRBV7-3; 7 nucleotides align to TRBD1. Germline CDR1 reads SGHTA; CDR2 reads FQGTGA. The CDR3 length is 13 residues. V was clipped by 5 bases and J by 6 bases; unmatched bases: 4. The CDR3 DNA is TGTGCCAGCAGCCCCGGGACAGTCAATGAGCAGTTCTTC. Translating it yields CASSPGTVNEQFF. Supplemented by reference TRBV7-3 and TRBJ2-1, the full variable domain reads GAGVSQTPSNKVTEKGKYVELRCDPISGHTALYWYRQSLGQGPEFLIYFQGTGAADDSGLPNDRFFAVRPEGSVSTLKIQRTERGDSAVYLCASSPGTVNEQFFGPGTRLTVL.

In its sample, this clonotype was seen a few times. This rearrangement joins TRBV6-5 to TRBJ2-3; TRBD1 agrees at 10 bases. The trim removed 2 bases at V and 4 bases at J, leaving 6 bases unmatched. The germline CDR1 and CDR2 sequences are MNHEY and SVGAGI. This CDR3 spans 16 amino acids. In DNA form, the CDR3 reads TGTGCCAGCAGTTACCCCCCGGGACAGGGGTCAGATACGCAGTATTTT. This codes for CASSYPPGQGSDTQYF.

This clonotype was counted only a few times. The chain joins TRBV28 to TRBJ2-3; 7 nucleotides agree with TRBD1. Germline V CDR1 and CDR2: MDHEN, SYDVKM. V shed 4 bases, J shed 0 bases, and the junction held 16 bases outside the gene matches. The CDR3 runs to 19 residues. CDR3 DNA: TGTGCCAGCAGTTCAGAATGGACAGGTTTCGCCCCTAGCACAGATACGCAGTATTTT. Its translation: CASSSEWTGFAPSTDTQYF.

This clonotype was seen only a few times. The J gene is TRBJ2-7, the V gene TRBV10-3; D gene uncertain. The CDR3 loop spans 13 amino acids. Germline assignment: CDR1 ENHRY and CDR2 SYGVKD. V gave up 4 bases and J gave up 5 bases, with 12 bases separating them. Written as DNA, the CDR3 is TGTGCCATCAGTGCCACGGGTGGGCACGAGCAGTACTTC. Protein: CAISATGGHEQYF.

Only a few counts were recorded for this clonotype. The chain joins TRBV20-1 to TRBJ2-5; D assignment may be TRBD1 or TRBD2 (5 bases each). Germline CDR1 DFQATT, CDR2 SNEGSKA (reference sequence). Trimming cost V 3 bases and J 9 bases, with 23 bases left between them. CDR3 length equals 15 residues. The CDR3 sequence: CSARSPARLLGAQYF. CDR3 coding DNA: TGCAGTGCTAGGAGTCCGGCAAGACTTTTGGGGGCCCAGTACTTC.

This clonotype was detected a few times. V usage is TRBV6-6 and J usage is TRBJ1-3, with D perhaps matching TRBD1 (5 bases). Looked up from germline, CDR1 is MNHNY and CDR2 is SVGAGI (reference sequence). This CDR3 region has 12 residues. The V and J ends lost 7 bases and 7 bases respectively, with 11 bases between them. In DNA form, the CDR3 reads TGTGCCAGCACCGAGGGACGGAACACCATATATTTT. Protein: CASTEGRNTIYF.

The chain combines TRBV12-3 or TRBV12-4 with TRBJ2-3; a weak D match, TRBD1 (5 bases). The V end lost 5 bases, the J end lost 0 bases, and 15 bases lay between the germline ends. The length of the CDR3 is 16 residues. CDR3 amino acids: CASSQFYGASTDTQYF. Here the CDR3 DNA reads TGTGCCAGCAGTCAATTCTATGGGGCTAGCACAGATACGCAGTATTTT.

This clonotype occurred many times. V and J are TRBV7-6 and TRBJ2-1, with 10 bases lining up with TRBD2. The V segment lost 5 bases and the J segment 7 bases; nucleotides outside the gene matches: 14. Germline V gives CDR1 SGHVS, CDR2 FNYEAQ. The CDR3 covers 17 residues. The CDR3 DNA reads TGTGCCAGCAGCACCCACCCACCTAGCGGGAGAAGGAATGAGCAGTTCTTC. This codes for CASSTHPPSGRRNEQFF.

This clonotype was seen a handful of times. J is TRBJ2-3 and V is TRBV4-3; TRBD1 matches at 9 bases. Germline assignment: CDR1 LGHNA and CDR2 YSLEER. The CDR3 is made up of 15 amino acids. V lost 3 bases, J lost 6 bases, and 7 bases stayed unmatched. The CDR3 coding sequence is TGCGCCAGCAGCCAGGGGGGGACAGGGCGTGATACGCAGTATTTT. Its protein product is CASSQGGTGRDTQYF.

Ten or more counts support this clonotype. DNA of the CDR3: TGTGCCAGCAGCTTAGATCTGGGGAACACTGAAGCTTTCTTT. Amino acid sequence: CASSLDLGNTEAFF. The chain joins TRBV11-2 to TRBJ1-1; D is uncertain. CDR1 and CDR2 (germline): SGHAT, FQNNGV. Trimming pared 0 bases from V and 1 base from J, leaving 6 bases between. The CDR3 runs 14 residues.

V is TRBV2 and J is TRBJ2-7; no definite D call. The CDR3 has 12 residues. Between the trimmed V and J ends, which lost 3 bases and 7 bases, there was a span of 10 bases. The germline CDR1 and CDR2 sequences are SNHLY and FYNNEI. The CDR3 DNA sequence: TGTGCCAGCAGTGAGCCTCCGTGGGAGCAGTACTTC. It is translated as CASSEPPWEQYF.

V and J are TRBV7-2 and TRBJ1-2; a weak D match, TRBD1 (5 bases). Trimming removed 6 bases from V and 7 bases from J, with 15 bases in between. The germline gives CDR1 SGHTA, CDR2 FQGNSA. This CDR3 region has 13 residues. The DNA of the CDR3 is TGTGCCAGCAGTTCCTCAGGGAGTGGTGGCTACACCTTC. Protein product: CASSSSGSGGYTF. Looking up the rest from reference TRBV7-2 and TRBJ1-2 gives the full variable domain: GAGVSQSPSNKVTEKGKDVELRCDPISGHTALYWYRQSLGQGLEFLIYFQGNSAPDKSGLPSDRFSAERTGGSVSTLTIQRTQQEDSAVYLCASSSSGSGGYTFGSGTRLTVV.

This clonotype was detected only a few times. V gene TRBV15 combines with J gene TRBJ2-7, with 14 bases aligning to TRBD2. There are 15 residues in the CDR3. V shed 5 bases, J shed 3 bases, and the junction held 3 bases outside the gene matches. CDR1 is LNHNV, CDR2 YYDKDF, per germline (reference sequence). In DNA form, the CDR3 reads TGTGCCACCAGCCTGGGACTAGCGGGAGACTACGAGCAGTACTTC. The encoded protein is CATSLGLAGDYEQYF.

This chain joins TRBV19 and TRBJ1-1; D ambiguous. Germline assignment: CDR1 LNHDA and CDR2 SQIVND (reference sequence). This CDR3 is 14 amino acids long. V was cut by 8 bases and J by 3 bases, with 16 bases left in between. In nucleotides, the CDR3 is TGTGCCAGTGGCTTTGGAACTGGGTACACTGAAGCTTTCTTT. Its translation: CASGFGTGYTEAFF.

This chain links TRBV5-1 with TRBJ2-1, with D perhaps TRBD2 (5 bases). The germline CDR1 and CDR2 sequences are SGHRS and YFSETQ. The CDR3 consists of 17 residues. Between the trimmed V and J ends, which lost 0 bases and 0 bases, there was a span of 13 bases. CDR3 protein: CASSLGFAGGSYNEQFF. In nucleotides, the CDR3 is TGCGCCAGCAGCTTGGGTTTTGCGGGTGGCTCCTACAATGAGCAGTTCTTC.

This clonotype was detected ten times or more. The rearrangement links TRBV29-1 to TRBJ2-7; D is ambiguous. V lost 1 base and J 4 bases, leaving 5 bases between the germline ends. Germline CDR1 and CDR2: SQVTM and ANQGSEA. CDR3 length: 11 amino acids. CDR3 DNA sequence: TGCAGCGTTGAAGTGCGGTACGAGCAGTACTTC. This encodes CSVEVRYEQYF.

This clonotype came up a few times. V is TRBV4-3 and J is TRBJ2-7, with a weak D call TRBD1 (6 bases). Germline CDR1 reads LGHNA; CDR2 reads YSLEER. The V gene lost 1 base and the J gene lost 2 bases, with 15 bases spanning the gap. This CDR3 has 16 residues. CDR3 sequence: CASSQAATGKTYEQYF. The CDR3 DNA is TGCGCCAGCAGCCAAGCGGCGACAGGCAAGACCTACGAGCAGTACTTC.